A single sample is the source of the 20 T cell receptor beta chains below, sequenced in a study of blood T cells in healthy people across ages. Primed by a sample-barcoded 5' primer and a J-beta primer mix, a second PCR proceeded for about 7 to 12 cycles. TCRdb passed the 5' RACE reads through MiXCR, listing each CDR3 protein once. The table lists 1.6 million or so distinct CDR3 sequences, about 35% of them singletons. Sample: blood. The source is a woman aged 25-40 years in good health.

This clonotype has just a few counts. The chain links TRBV27 to TRBJ2-1, with 15 bases identical to TRBD2. This CDR3 contains 15 residues. Germline-derived CDR1 and CDR2 are MNHEY and SMNVEV (reference sequence). J was trimmed by 5 bases and V by 7 bases; bases with no gene match: 3. The CDR3 bases are TGTGCCAGCACGGGACTAGCGGGAGGTAACAATGAGCAGTTCTTC. This sequence encodes CASTGLAGGNNEQFF.

The rearrangement joins TRBV11-2 to TRBJ2-7, with 7 bases aligning to TRBD1. Germline values: CDR1 SGHAT, CDR2 FQNNGV. V trimming: 5 bases; J trimming: 5 bases; junction bases outside the gene matches: 12. The CDR3 is made up of 15 amino acids. The chain's CDR3 is CASSPTTGILDEQYF. The CDR3 nucleotides read TGTGCCAGCAGCCCGACGACAGGGATACTAGACGAGCAGTACTTC.

The chain uses TRBV5-1 and TRBJ2-1, with a weak D call TRBD2 (6 bases). Germline CDR1 and CDR2: SGHRS and YFSETQ. Trimming took 2 bases from V and 0 from J, leaving 12 bases between them. The CDR3 loop spans 16 amino acids. CDR3 protein: CASSFGRAGSYNEQFF. CDR3 bases: TGCGCCAGCAGCTTTGGTCGAGCGGGCTCCTACAATGAGCAGTTCTTC.

The V gene is TRBV28, the J gene TRBJ1-1, with TRBD1 identical over 8 bases. V lost 3 bases to trimming and J lost 1 base; unmatched junction nucleotides: 10. Germline CDR1 and CDR2: MDHEN and SYDVKM. The CDR3 runs 17 residues. The CDR3 is CASSLTGQGRRNTEAFF. CDR3 nucleotide sequence: TGTGCCAGCAGTTTGACCGGACAGGGACGGAGGAACACTGAAGCTTTCTTT.

V usage is TRBV20-1 and J usage is TRBJ2-1; perhaps D is TRBD1 or TRBD2 (6 bases each). Looked up from germline, CDR1 is DFQATT and CDR2 is SNEGSKA (reference sequence). The CDR3 extends over 16 amino acids. V shed 7 bases and J shed 0 bases, with 19 bases lying between them. The CDR3 is CSVNSGQGSSYNEQFF. CDR3 bases: TGCAGTGTCAATAGCGGCCAGGGGAGCTCCTACAATGAGCAGTTCTTC.

This clonotype was counted between two and nine times. The chain is built from TRBV20-1 and TRBJ2-7; D possibly corresponds to TRBD2 (6 bases). V shed 4 bases and J shed 6 bases, with 13 bases lying between them. This CDR3 is built from 12 residues. From germline, CDR1 is DFQATT and CDR2 SNEGSKA (reference sequence). The CDR3 reads CSATLAEAEQYF. As DNA, the CDR3 is TGCAGTGCTACTTTAGCGGAGGCCGAGCAGTACTTC.

This clonotype was detected only a few times. The genes are TRBV20-1 and TRBJ2-1; 9 bases are a match to TRBD2. Germline V lookup: CDR1 DFQATT, CDR2 SNEGSKA (reference sequence). V shed 2 bases and J 12 bases; nucleotides not matched to a gene: 14. This CDR3 contains 15 residues. The CDR3 spells CSARSSRGVAGVQFF. The CDR3 bases are TGCAGTGCTAGATCTTCCCGCGGTGTAGCGGGGGTGCAGTTCTTC.

This clonotype was counted between two and nine times. The chain has TRBV7-9 and TRBJ2-5; tentatively, D is TRBD2 (6 bases). The V end was cut by 5 bases, the J end by 6 bases, with 10 bases between. This CDR3 contains 12 residues. Per germline, CDR1 SEHNR and CDR2 FQNEAQ (reference sequence). CDR3 in DNA: TGTGCCAGCAGCGGGGAGGCACAGACCCAGTACTTC. Translating it yields CASSGEAQTQYF.

This clonotype was picked up many times. The chain combines TRBV7-9 with TRBJ2-7, with D possibly being TRBD2 (7 bases). Between the trimmed V and J ends, which lost 5 bases and 2 bases, there was a span of 10 bases. Germline V CDR1 and CDR2: SEHNR, FQNEAQ (reference sequence). The CDR3 contains 13 residues. The CDR3 here is CASSTGGPYEQYF. The CDR3 DNA follows: TGTGCCAGCAGCACGGGGGGCCCCTACGAGCAGTACTTC.

The chain carries TRBV29-1 and TRBJ1-2; no clear D. Germline assignment: CDR1 SQVTM and CDR2 ANQGSEA. There are 14 residues in the CDR3. The V end lost 3 bases, the J end lost 7 bases, and 18 bases lay between the germline ends. In nucleotides, the CDR3 is TGCAGCGTTGATAACGACCTCTCCGGCCGTGGCTACACCTTC. Translated: CSVDNDLSGRGYTF.

This clonotype appeared a few times. V is TRBV2 and J is TRBJ1-6; D perhaps matches TRBD1 (6 bases). This CDR3 has 13 amino acids. Germline assignment: CDR1 SNHLY and CDR2 FYNNEI. Trimming shortened V by 3 bases and J by 8 bases, and 8 bases separated the two germline ends. The CDR3 spells CASSDRGYSPLHF. The CDR3 DNA follows: TGTGCCAGCAGTGACAGGGGATATTCACCCCTCCACTTT.

V and J are TRBV2 and TRBJ1-5; D is unresolved. The CDR3 runs 16 residues. V was pared by 1 base and J by 2 bases, with 12 bases between. Germline values: CDR1 SNHLY, CDR2 FYNNEI. This CDR3 is CASSEDIRSGNQPQHF. The CDR3 nucleotides read TGTGCCAGCAGTGAAGACATCAGGTCCGGCAATCAGCCCCAGCATTTT.

The rearrangement uses TRBV20-1 and TRBJ1-2; no clear D gene. V shed 0 bases and J shed 8 bases, with 16 bases lying between them. This CDR3 has 14 amino acids. Germline loops: CDR1 DFQATT, CDR2 SNEGSKA (reference sequence). CDR3: CSARDGARKDGYTF. Written as DNA, the CDR3 is TGCAGTGCTAGAGATGGTGCGAGAAAGGACGGCTACACCTTC.

The V gene is TRBV10-3, the J gene TRBJ2-7; TRBD2 matches 12 bases. The junction had 5 bases not matched to a gene; V was cut back by 0 bases and J by 2 bases. The CDR3 extends over 17 amino acids. CDR1 is ENHRY and CDR2 is SYGVKD in the germline V gene. The DNA for the CDR3 is TGTGCCATCAGTGAGTCGACTAGCGGGAGACACACCTACGAGCAGTACTTC. As protein: CAISESTSGRHTYEQYF.

V gene TRBV6-2 or TRBV6-3 combines with J gene TRBJ2-1, with TRBD1 matching over 7 bases. CDR3 length: 16 residues. V lost 4 bases, J lost 7 bases, and 13 bases stayed unmatched. Germline V gives CDR1 MNHEY, CDR2 SVGEGT. CDR3 sequence (DNA): TGTGCCAGCAGTTTCTCACAGGGGTCTTTGGGGAATGAGCAGTTCTTC. Encoded protein: CASSFSQGSLGNEQFF.

In its sample, this clonotype was seen a few times. The chain links TRBV12-3 or TRBV12-4 to TRBJ2-2; D uncertain. Trimming stripped 6 bases from V and 6 bases from J, with 8 bases between. CDR3 length: 12 amino acids. CDR3 amino acids: CASRSSAGELFF. The CDR3 nucleotides read TGTGCCAGCAGGTCGTCGGCCGGGGAGCTGTTTTTT.

This clonotype was observed a handful of times. The chain employs TRBV25-1 and TRBJ2-1; 7 nucleotides agree with TRBD2. Trimming took 2 bases from V and 4 from J; bases not matched to a gene: 2. Germline CDR1 is MGHDK and CDR2 is SYGVNS. The CDR3 sequence is 14 residues long. In nucleotides, the CDR3 is TGTGCCAGCAGTGAAGCGGGAGCTTACAATGAGCAGTTCTTC. It is translated as CASSEAGAYNEQFF.

A remark on this clonotype: A much larger clone differs from this one at a single base, so this may be a read error. The chain is built from TRBV29-1 and TRBJ1-2, with D uncertain. This CDR3 is built from 14 residues. Germline V gives CDR1 SQVTM, CDR2 ANQGSEA. Between the trimmed V and J ends, which lost 0 bases and 2 bases, there was a span of 10 bases. The CDR3 DNA follows: TGCAGCGTTGAAGAGATAGGATCCAACTATGGCTACACCTTC. Its translation is CSVEEIGSNYGYTF.

This clonotype was seen a handful of times. The J gene is TRBJ2-3, the V gene TRBV5-1, with TRBD2 matching 13 bases. The CDR3 extends over 16 amino acids. Germline-derived CDR1 and CDR2 are SGHRS and YFSETQ. V lost 4 bases and J lost 2; bases outside the gene matches: 4. This CDR3 reads CASSQGTSGVTDTQYF. CDR3 coding DNA: TGCGCCAGCAGCCAAGGGACTAGCGGGGTCACAGATACGCAGTATTTT.

The V gene is TRBV20-1, the J gene TRBJ2-2; TRBD2 might be the D (5 bases). The germline CDR1 and CDR2 sequences are DFQATT and SNEGSKA (reference sequence). V dropped 5 bases and J dropped 5 bases, with 18 bases sitting between them. CDR3 length: 15 amino acids. This CDR3 reads CSARRGGRITGELFF. CDR3 nucleotides: TGCAGTGCTCGACGCGGCGGGCGGATAACCGGGGAGCTGTTTTTT.